This TCR beta chain was obtained from a study of tissue T cells after allogeneic stem cell transplantation. Looking at the study overall: All graft-versus-host disease patients had gastrointestinal involvement and received several lines of directed therapy. Study-level findings and limits: Few T cell clones were shared across patients, but motif clusters showed tissue-specific shared signatures. In patients and mice, blood and spleen missed much of tissue repertoire.

CDR3 length: 15 residues. V was shortened by 0 bases and J by 0 bases, with 10 bases between the two germline ends. Looked up from germline, CDR1 is SGHDT and CDR2 is YYEEEE. Survey-depth TCRbeta CDR3 sequencing reported V/J genes and productive frequencies. The protocol was immunoSEQ multiplex PCR, while the TCRdb copy is restricted to in-frame clones and leaves out a portion. This sample has around 25,000 clones, with under 95% found just once. As regards this clone: Its antigen is not identified.

The chain combines TRBV5-6 with TRBJ2-7, with D tentatively TRBD1 (5 bases). The sequence was collected from a male donor aged 60 or over who later had graft-versus-host disease after an allogeneic stem cell transplant. This sample comprised blood, obtained before transplantation. The CDR3 is CASSLAGQGSYEQYF. DNA for the CDR3: TGTGCCAGCAGCTTGGCTGGGCAGGGCTCCTACGAGCAGTACTTC.